These T cell receptor beta chains were read from a single sample in a study of OX40 agonist ivuxolimab in advanced cancers. The repertoire was sequenced with immunoSEQ multiplex PCR; TCRdb's copy has only in-frame clones and lacks some. In the table there are roughly 76,000 clones, approximately 90% of which are singletons. The sample in question was CD4+ or CD8+ T cells sorted from blood, obtained in a trial of the OX40 agonist ivuxolimab. The receptors derive from an adult with an advanced solid tumor such as melanoma, head and neck, liver or kidney cancer. CDR3s include the opening cysteine and the closing phenylalanine or tryptophan. D genes are given only for firm matches. Clone size is stated in some rows and not others, as once, few, many or a class when expanded.

once	TRBD2	TRBV19	TRBJ2-2	CASSRLAGSTGTGELFF	TGTGCCAGTAGTAGGCTAGCGGGGTCAACTGGGACCGGGGAGCTGTTTTTT
-	TRBD2	TRBV6-1	TRBJ2-1	CASRLAVNYNEQFF	TGTGCCAGCAGACTAGCGGTAAATTACAATGAGCAGTTCTTC
-	TRBD2	TRBV10-3	TRBJ2-7	CAITGTSAREQYF	TGTGCCATCACCGGGACTAGCGCACGGGAGCAGTACTTC
-	-	TRBV5-3	TRBJ1-5	CARSSTGAYSNQPQHF	TGTGCCAGAAGCTCTACAGGAGCCTATAGCAATCAGCCCCAGCATTTT
-	TRBD2	TRBV6-1	TRBJ2-5	CASSETRGTSGQETQYF	TGTGCCAGCAGTGAAACACGCGGGACTAGCGGCCAAGAGACCCAGTACTTC
-	-	TRBV6-5	TRBJ1-1	CASSRDSFTEAFF	TGTGCCAGCAGTCGCGACAGCTTCACTGAAGCTTTCTTT
-	TRBD2	TRBV13	TRBJ2-1	CASSPRSLAGGYNEQFF	TGTGCCAGCAGCCCCCGATCACTAGCGGGAGGGTACAATGAGCAGTTCTTC
-	TRBD2	TRBV2	TRBJ2-5	CASRPLAGVETQYF	TGTGCCAGCAGACCCCTAGCGGGAGTTGAGACCCAGTACTTC
-	TRBD1	TRBV6-1	TRBJ1-1	CASAWTGTHTEAFF	TGTGCCAGCGCCTGGACAGGGACACACACTGAAGCTTTCTTT
-	-	TRBV2	TRBJ2-7	CASSDGFKIGF	TGTGCCAGCAGTGACGGCTTCAAAATAGGCTTC
-	-	TRBV30	TRBJ2-7	CAWRQGGSYEQYF	TGTGCCTGGAGACAGGGAGGGTCCTACGAGCAGTACTTC
-	-	TRBV19	TRBJ2-6	CASSIGLSSGANVLTF	TGTGCCAGTAGTATCGGTTTGAGCTCTGGGGCCAACGTCCTGACTTTC
-	TRBD1	TRBV13	TRBJ1-2	CASSLGQNYGYTF	TGTGCCAGCAGCTTGGGACAGAACTATGGCTACACCTTC
-	-	TRBV6-5	TRBJ1-1	CASTHTDMNTEAFF	TGTGCCAGCACTCACACAGATATGAACACTGAAGCTTTCTTT
-	-	TRBV4-1	TRBJ1-1	CASSPGTWGTEAFF	TGCGCCAGCAGCCCTGGGACGTGGGGCACTGAAGCTTTCTTT
-	-	TRBV14	TRBJ1-1	CASSHYGPQAFF	TGTGCCAGCAGCCATTACGGGCCCCAAGCTTTCTTT
-	-	TRBV6-1	TRBJ1-4	CASQGPNNEKLFF	TGTGCCTCCCAGGGCCCCAATAATGAAAAACTGTTTTTT
-	-	TRBV28	TRBJ2-6	CASRGSSGANVLTF	TGTGCCAGCAGGGGGAGCTCTGGGGCCAACGTCCTGACTTTC
-	-	TRBV2	TRBJ1-2	CASSEQPLHGYTF	TGTGCCAGCAGTGAACAGCCTCTTCACGGCTACACCTTC
-	TRBD1	TRBV18	TRBJ2-7	CASSPTGAYEQYF	TGTGCCAGCTCACCGACAGGGGCCTACGAGCAGTACTTC